The 2 T cell receptor beta chains given below trace back to one sample, sequenced in a study of beta chain features in type 1 diabetes. The isolated RNA, all of it, was reverse transcribed, so expressed TCRB transcripts were what got sequenced. Only in-frame clones appear in the TCRdb table, and some are missing; sequencing was by immunoSEQ multiplex PCR. The sample yields roughly 25,000 clones, over 60% seen once. Sequenced input: Tregs from blood. The source of these receptors is a woman aged 40 to 50 in good health.

The chain has TRBV18 and TRBJ1-1; TRBD1 matches 7 bases. CDR1 and CDR2 (germline): KGHSH, LQKENI. Losses at the gene ends were 1 base for V and 1 base for J; bases not matched to a gene: 3. The CDR3 has 15 amino acids. CDR3 sequence (DNA): TGTGCCAGCTCACCACGACAGGGTGCGAACACTGAAGCTTTCTTT. Amino acids: CASSPRQGANTEAFF.

This clone was recorded once. The genes are TRBV6-5 and TRBJ1-2; 8 bases are shared with TRBD1. CDR3 length equals 15 residues. Trimming at V came to 4 bases and at J to 2 bases, leaving 6 bases not matched to a gene. Germline assignment: CDR1 MNHEY and CDR2 SVGAGI. This CDR3 is CASSWSWTGNYGYTF. The CDR3 coding sequence is TGTGCCAGCAGTTGGTCCTGGACAGGGAACTATGGCTACACCTTC.